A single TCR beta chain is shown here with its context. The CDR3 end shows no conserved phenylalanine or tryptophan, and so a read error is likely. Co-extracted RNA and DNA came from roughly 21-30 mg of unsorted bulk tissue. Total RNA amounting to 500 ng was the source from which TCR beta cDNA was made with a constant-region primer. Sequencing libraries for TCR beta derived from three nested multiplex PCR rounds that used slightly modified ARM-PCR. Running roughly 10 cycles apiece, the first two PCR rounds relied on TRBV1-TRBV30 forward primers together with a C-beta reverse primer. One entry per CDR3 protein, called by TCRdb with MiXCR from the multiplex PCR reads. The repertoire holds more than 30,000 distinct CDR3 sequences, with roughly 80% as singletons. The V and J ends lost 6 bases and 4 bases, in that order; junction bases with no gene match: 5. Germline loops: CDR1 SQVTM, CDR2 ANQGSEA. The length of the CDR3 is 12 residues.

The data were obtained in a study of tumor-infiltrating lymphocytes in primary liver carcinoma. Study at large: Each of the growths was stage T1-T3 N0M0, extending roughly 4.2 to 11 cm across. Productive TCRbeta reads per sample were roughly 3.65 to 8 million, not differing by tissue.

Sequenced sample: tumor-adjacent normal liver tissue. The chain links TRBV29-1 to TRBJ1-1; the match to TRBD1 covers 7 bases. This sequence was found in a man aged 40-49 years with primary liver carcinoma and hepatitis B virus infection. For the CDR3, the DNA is TGCAGCGTGCTTGACAGGGCCACTGAAGCTTTCTCT. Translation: CSVLDRATEAFS.